The clone carrying this T cell receptor (beta chain) was counted at least ten times. Its antigen is still unknown. This CDR3 contains 12 residues. Trimming stripped 4 bases from V and 11 bases from J, with 12 bases between. This sample was included in a study of neurological immune-mediated disorders. Study-wide results and limits: When the repertoires were sorted by phylogenetic grouping, those of 18 of 34 multiple sclerosis patients ended up in one related-CDR3 cluster, a possible signature. HTLV-1-associated myelopathy ranked highest for TCR clonal expansion and multiple sclerosis lowest, beneath healthy controls.

TCRdb re-analysed the 5' RACE reads in MiXCR, keeping a single row per CDR3 protein. The table lists 65,000 to 80,000 distinct CDR3 sequences, 4.8% of them singletons. This rearrangement joins TRBV12-3 or TRBV12-4 to TRBJ2-4; a weak D match, TRBD2 (6 bases). The receptor comes from a woman aged 65 to 85 with multiple sclerosis. Sequencing was done on a sample of PBMCs. CDR3 region: CASSSQTRFQYF. The CDR3 region has the DNA TGTGCCAGCAGTTCCCAGACTAGATTTCAGTACTTC.